The 21 T cell receptor beta chains reported below all come from one sample, sequenced in a study of T cells in Graves' hyperthyroidism and ophthalmopathy. Amplification targeted TCR beta CDR3 regions from RNA transcripts. The study used the HTBI primer set for a first-round RT-PCR of the TCR CDR3. Each CDR3 protein gets one entry after TCRdb re-called the multiplex PCR reads with MiXCR. The sample yields approximately 600,000 distinct CDR3 sequences, 15% to 20% seen once. The sequenced material came from blood. These receptors were obtained from a woman under 40 with Graves' hyperthyroidism.

This clonotype appeared many times. The CDR3 is CASRLDRDYGYTF. CDR3 in DNA: TGTGCCAGCAGATTAGACAGAGACTATGGCTACACCTTC. The V call is TRBV6-1, the J call TRBJ1-2, with TRBD1 as a possible D gene (5 bases). Deletions cut 6 bases from V and 3 bases from J, with 11 bases between. The CDR3 has 13 amino acids. CDR1 is MNHNS and CDR2 is SASEGT in the germline V gene.

This sequence joins TRBV28 and TRBJ2-5, with TRBD1 matching 8 bases. This CDR3 comprises 15 residues. From germline, CDR1 is MDHEN and CDR2 SYDVKM. The junction had 11 bases not matched to a gene; V was cut back by 8 bases and J by 3 bases. The CDR3 sequence: CASGSTGDLKETQYF. The CDR3 nucleotides read TGTGCCAGCGGGTCGACAGGGGATTTAAAAGAGACCCAGTACTTC.

The chain joins TRBV5-1 to TRBJ2-3; D is perhaps TRBD1 or TRBD2 (5 bases each). V was cut by 6 bases and J by 6 bases, with 11 bases left in between. Germline V gene data show CDR1 as SGHRS and CDR2 as YFSETQ. This CDR3 is 12 amino acids long. CDR3 nucleotides: TGCGCCAGCAACCATGGGACGGATACGCAGTATTTT. Its translation: CASNHGTDTQYF.

This chain links TRBV4-1 with TRBJ2-2; D may be TRBD2 (6 bases). V was pared by 2 bases and J by 2 bases, with 15 bases between. The length of the CDR3 is 17 residues. Per the germline V gene, CDR1 is MGHRA and CDR2 is YSYEKL. The CDR3 DNA follows: TGCGCCAGCAGCCAAAGAGCCGGGGGAGTTAACACCGGGGAGCTGTTTTTT. This codes for CASSQRAGGVNTGELFF.

CDR3 loop: CASGLAQTFRQETQYF. CDR3 sequence (DNA): TGTGCTAGTGGCCTTGCCCAAACTTTCCGTCAAGAGACCCAGTACTTC. The rearrangement joins TRBV12-5 to TRBJ2-5; D unclear. The CDR3 is made up of 16 amino acids. The V gene lost 6 bases and the J gene lost 2 bases, with 19 bases spanning the gap. Germline values: CDR1 LGHNT, CDR2 FRNRAP. Complete variable domain (other parts from reference TRBV12-5 and TRBJ2-5): DARVTQTPRHKVTEMGQEVTMRCQPILGHNTVFWYRQTMMQGLELLAYFRNRAPLDDSGMPKDRFSAEMPDATLATLKIQPSEPRDSAVYFCASGLAQTFRQETQYFGPGTRLLVL.

This clonotype was recorded a few times. One junction end disagrees with the germline gene, perhaps due to a read error. The rearrangement links TRBV13 to TRBJ2-5; maybe TRBD1 (7 bases). The germline CDR1 and CDR2 sequences are PRHDT and FYEKMQ (reference sequence). This CDR3 has 15 amino acids. CDR3 amino acids: CASSLSRGEQESQYF. In nucleotides, the CDR3 is TGTGCCAGCAGCTTGTCCAGGGGGGAACAAGAGAGCCAGTACTTC. The complete variable domain, with remaining parts taken from reference TRBV13 and TRBJ2-5, reads AAGVIQSPRHLIKEKRETATLKCYPIPRHDTVYWYQQGPGQDPQFLISFYEKMQSDKGSIPDRFSAQQFSDYHSELNMSSLELGDSALYFCASSLSRGEQESQYFGPGTRLLVL.

V and J are TRBV30 and TRBJ2-7; 15 nucleotides agree with TRBD2. CDR1 and CDR2 (germline): GTSNPN, SVGIG (reference sequence). The CDR3 is made up of 14 amino acids. The ends lost 2 bases at V and 7 bases at J; junction bases unmatched: 3. CDR3 sequence (DNA): TGTGCCTGGAGTACGGGACTAGCGGGAGGAGAGCAGTACTTC. Its protein product is CAWSTGLAGGEQYF.

This sequence joins TRBV28 and TRBJ1-1; D is unclear. The CDR3 spans 15 residues. Per germline, CDR1 MDHEN and CDR2 SYDVKM. V was clipped by 2 bases and J by 3 bases, with 13 bases between them. Here the CDR3 reads CASSLNPGKYTEAFF. CDR3 in DNA: TGTGCCAGCAGTTTAAACCCCGGGAAGTACACTGAAGCTTTCTTT. Together with reference TRBV28 and TRBJ1-1, the CDR3 gives the full variable domain: DVKVTQSSRYLVKRTGEKVFLECVQDMDHENMFWYRQDPGLGLRLIYFSYDVKMKEKGDIPEGYSVSREKKERFSLILESASTNQTSMYLCASSLNPGKYTEAFFGQGTRLTVV.

This clonotype was counted ten times or more. The rearrangement joins TRBV2 to TRBJ2-4; D could derive from TRBD1 or TRBD2 (5 bases each). Germline V gene lookup returns CDR1 SNHLY and CDR2 FYNNEI. V lost 7 bases and J lost 3, with 10 bases in between. This CDR3 is 13 amino acids long. The CDR3 sequence is CASTGTGKNIQYF. In DNA, the CDR3 is TGTGCCAGCACAGGGACCGGCAAAAACATTCAGTACTTC.

This clonotype was recorded at least ten times. In DNA, the CDR3 is TGTGCCAGCAGTTTAATACAGGGAGGCCGGTACGAGCAGTACTTC. Translated, it gives CASSLIQGGRYEQYF. This chain connects TRBV6-1 to TRBJ2-7; D assignment may be TRBD1 or TRBD2 (6 bases each). Trimming left V 5 bases short and J 4 bases short, with 18 bases between. The length of the CDR3 is 15 residues. Germline lookup yields CDR1 MNHNS and CDR2 SASEGT.

There are many counts of this clonotype. The chain joins TRBV6-5 to TRBJ1-5; D gene ambiguous. Germline loops: CDR1 MNHEY, CDR2 SVGAGI. This CDR3 region has 14 residues. Between the trimmed V and J ends, which lost 2 bases and 3 bases, there was a span of 8 bases. This CDR3 is CASSYIRDNQPQHF. In nucleotides, the CDR3 is TGTGCCAGCAGTTACATCCGGGACAATCAGCCCCAGCATTTT.

This clonotype was recorded many times. J is TRBJ1-2 and V is TRBV28; 8 bases map to TRBD1. The V gene's germline CDR1 is MDHEN and CDR2 SYDVKM. J lost 4 bases, V lost 4 bases, and 8 bases had no gene match. The CDR3 has 15 amino acids. The CDR3 sequence: CASSSSDRGTYGYTF. The CDR3 DNA reads TGTGCCAGCAGTTCGTCTGACAGGGGCACCTATGGCTACACCTTC.

The chain carries TRBV12-3 or TRBV12-4 and TRBJ1-5; D is undetermined. The CDR3 is 12 amino acids. V lost 7 bases and J lost 8, with 12 bases in between. The CDR3 sequence: CASTQGWEPQHF. Here the CDR3 DNA reads TGTGCCAGCACCCAAGGGTGGGAGCCCCAGCATTTT.

The chain recombines TRBV19 with TRBJ2-7, with D perhaps assigned TRBD1 or TRBD2 (5 bases each). Germline V lookup: CDR1 LNHDA, CDR2 SQIVND (reference sequence). The CDR3 is 12 amino acids. Trimming left V 3 bases short and J 2 bases short, with 5 bases between. The CDR3 here is CASSMGAYEQYF. Written as DNA, the CDR3 is TGTGCCAGTAGTATGGGGGCCTACGAGCAGTACTTC.

CDR3 in amino acids: CAWNGGYNSPLHF. The CDR3 coding sequence is TGTGCCTGGAATGGGGGTTATAATTCACCCCTCCACTTT. The chain recombines TRBV30 with TRBJ1-6; TRBD1 is a possible D gene (5 bases). The CDR3 runs 13 residues. CDR1 and CDR2 from the germline V gene are GTSNPN and SVGIG (reference sequence). V was cut by 4 bases and J by 4 bases, with 8 bases left in between.

This clonotype occurred many times. This chain uses TRBV7-6 with TRBJ2-3, with TRBD1 matching 9 bases. Germline trimming cut 4 bases from V and 4 bases from J; bases unmatched to any gene: 6. Germline V gene lookup returns CDR1 SGHVS and CDR2 FNYEAQ. CDR3 length: 15 residues. The CDR3 nucleotides read TGTGCCAGCAGCTCACAGGGGGCGCAGGCAGATACGCAGTATTTT. Translated, it gives CASSSQGAQADTQYF.

With respect to this clonotype: Given a much more abundant clone one base away, this may be a read error. The rearrangement links TRBV2 to TRBJ2-1, with 9 bases matching TRBD1. The CDR3 spans 15 residues. Germline V gene sequence: CDR1 SNHLY, CDR2 FYNNEI. V lost 6 bases and J lost 5; bases outside the gene matches: 8. The chain's CDR3 is CASSHDRGGDNEQFF. CDR3 nucleotides: TGTGCCAGCAGCCATGACAGGGGGGGTGACAATGAGCAGTTCTTC.

The V and J genes are TRBV10-1 and TRBJ2-3, with D perhaps matching TRBD1 (5 bases). This CDR3 comprises 12 residues. V gave up 7 bases and J gave up 8 bases, with 13 bases separating them. Per the germline V gene, CDR1 is WNHNN and CDR2 is SYGVQD (reference sequence). CDR3 sequence reads: CASIPNRGTQYF. DNA for the CDR3: TGCGCCAGCATCCCGAATAGGGGTACGCAGTATTTT.

The V call is TRBV7-8, the J call TRBJ1-4; weak D call: TRBD1 (5 bases). CDR3 length: 15 residues. Trimming pared 0 bases from V and 7 bases from J, leaving 12 bases between. The V gene's germline CDR1 is SGHVS and CDR2 FQNEAQ. In nucleotides, the CDR3 is TGTGCCAGCAGCTTAGCTGAGGGGAGGGTTGAAAAACTGTTTTTT. This gives the protein CASSLAEGRVEKLFF.

This clonotype has just a few counts. A much larger clone lies a single base off, so this may be a read error. The genes are TRBV28 and TRBJ2-1, with 7 bases lining up with TRBD2. V trimming: 8 bases; J trimming: 0 bases; junction bases outside the gene matches: 13. CDR3 length equals 17 residues. Germline V CDR1 and CDR2: MDHEN, SYDVKM. The CDR3 sequence: CASGPRGVAASYNEQFF. DNA for the CDR3: TGTGCCAGCGGTCCCCGGGGGGTGGCGGCCTCCTACAATGAGCAGTTCTTC.

This clonotype was picked up many times. The V call is TRBV7-8, the J call TRBJ1-6, with D unresolved. CDR3 length: 14 residues. Germline CDR1 is SGHVS and CDR2 is FQNEAQ. Trimming removed 2 bases at V and 7 bases at J, with 9 bases between. CDR3 sequence reads: CASSLFGENSPLHF. The CDR3 bases are TGTGCCAGCAGCTTATTCGGCGAGAATTCACCCCTCCACTTT.